These 9 T cell receptor beta chains were sequenced from one sample in a study of T-cell memory formation after mild COVID-19. TCRdb itself ran the 5' RACE reads through MiXCR, one entry per CDR3 protein. The sample contains around 370,000 distinct CDR3 sequences, around 21% of which appear only once. Sequencing was carried out using PBMCs or a T cell subset sorted from them (not recorded which). The receptors originated from an adult woman who had mild COVID-19 (a few samples of this study predate the infection). Cell type and time point are not known.

This clonotype was counted only a few times. This chain joins TRBV7-2 and TRBJ2-5, with 9 nucleotides matching TRBD1. Germline lookup yields CDR1 SGHTA and CDR2 FQGNSA. With V trimmed by 5 bases and J by 5 bases, 6 bases remained unmatched. CDR3 length equals 14 residues. The CDR3 bases are TGTGCCAGCAGCGGACAGGGGTTCTGGGAGACCCAGTACTTC. Its protein is CASSGQGFWETQYF.

This chain connects TRBV7-9 to TRBJ2-1; tentative D call: TRBD2 (6 bases). Germline CDR1 reads SEHNR; CDR2 reads FQNEAQ (reference sequence). The length of the CDR3 is 15 residues. V was clipped by 3 bases and J by 3 bases, with 12 bases between them. CDR3 sequence reads: CASSLATGGYNEQFF. Here the CDR3 DNA reads TGTGCCAGCAGCTTGGCTACCGGGGGCTACAATGAGCAGTTCTTC.

The V and J genes are TRBV25-1 and TRBJ2-1; D gene ambiguous. The CDR3 is 13 residues long. V was shortened by 0 bases and J by 8 bases, with 8 bases between the two germline ends. Germline-derived CDR1 and CDR2 are MGHDK and SYGVNS. Written as DNA, the CDR3 is TGTGCCAGCAGTGAATATCAGGACGATGAGCAGTTCTTC. This codes for CASSEYQDDEQFF.

This clonotype was counted many times. The gene calls are TRBV6-1 and TRBJ2-7, with 8 bases identical to TRBD2. The germline V gene has CDR1 MNHNS and CDR2 SASEGT. V gave up 3 bases and J gave up 5 bases; unmatched junction bases: 9. The CDR3 runs to 15 residues. CDR3: CASSELSGTFHEQYF. CDR3 sequence (DNA): TGTGCCAGCAGTGAGCTTAGCGGGACTTTCCACGAGCAGTACTTC.

Only a few counts were recorded for this clonotype. The genes are TRBV4-1 and TRBJ2-3; 9 nucleotides agree with TRBD2. Germline-derived CDR1 and CDR2 are MGHRA and YSYEKL. This CDR3 is built from 18 residues. The V gene end was trimmed by 0 bases and the J gene end by 5 bases; junction bases not matched to a gene: 12. The CDR3 nucleotides read TGCGCCAGCAGCCAAGAGGTCGGTGGCGGGGGGGGAGGAGATACGCAGTATTTT. This codes for CASSQEVGGGGGGDTQYF.

The genes are TRBV4-1 and TRBJ2-3; no firm D call. The CDR3 runs to 16 residues. The V end lost 0 bases, the J end lost 0 bases, and 10 bases lay between the germline ends. Per the germline V gene, CDR1 is MGHRA and CDR2 is YSYEKL. The CDR3 DNA sequence: TGCGCCAGCAGCCAAGAGAACCGAGCTAGCACAGATACGCAGTATTTT. Translated: CASSQENRASTDTQYF.

The rearrangement links TRBV20-1 to TRBJ1-5; no clear D gene. Germline lookup yields CDR1 DFQATT and CDR2 SNEGSKA (reference sequence). V gave up 3 bases and J gave up 6 bases, with 9 bases separating them. The CDR3 runs to 12 residues. CDR3 sequence (DNA): TGCAGTGCTAGGCGGACGGGTCAGCCCCAGCATTTT. Its protein is CSARRTGQPQHF.

This clonotype came up a few times. The chain couples TRBV5-1 to TRBJ2-7; 7 nucleotides agree with TRBD2. Trimming cost V 6 bases and J 3 bases; bases outside gene matches: 3. Germline lookup yields CDR1 SGHRS and CDR2 YFSETQ. The CDR3 is 12 residues long. CDR3 region: CASTPGGYEQYF. Written as DNA, the CDR3 is TGCGCCAGCACCCCGGGGGGCTACGAGCAGTACTTC.

This clonotype came up a few times. This sequence joins TRBV24-1 and TRBJ2-2; D possibly matches TRBD1 or TRBD2 (5 bases each). V gave up 5 bases and J gave up 2 bases, with 23 bases separating them. Germline lookup yields CDR1 KGHDR and CDR2 SFDVKD. This CDR3 contains 19 residues. CDR3: CATSAPSGTAEGNTGELFF. CDR3 in DNA: TGTGCCACCAGTGCCCCATCAGGGACGGCCGAAGGAAACACCGGGGAGCTGTTTTTT.